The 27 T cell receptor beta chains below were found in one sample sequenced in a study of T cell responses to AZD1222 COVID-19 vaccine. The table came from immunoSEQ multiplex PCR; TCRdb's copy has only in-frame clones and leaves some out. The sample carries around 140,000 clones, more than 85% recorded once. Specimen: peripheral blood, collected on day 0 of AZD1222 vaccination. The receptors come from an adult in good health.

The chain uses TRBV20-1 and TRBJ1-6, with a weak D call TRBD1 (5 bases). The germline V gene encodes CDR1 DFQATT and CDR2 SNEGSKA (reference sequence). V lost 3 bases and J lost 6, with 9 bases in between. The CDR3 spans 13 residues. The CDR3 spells CSASGGSNSPLHF. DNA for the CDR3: TGCAGTGCTAGTGGGGGGAGTAATTCACCCCTCCACTTT.

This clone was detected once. The CDR3 loop reads CAILSGGTDTEAFF. The CDR3 region has the DNA TGTGCCATCTTATCCGGGGGGACGGACACTGAAGCTTTCTTT. The rearrangement joins TRBV7-9 to TRBJ1-1; a weak D match, TRBD1 (5 bases). There are 14 residues in the CDR3. From germline, CDR1 is SEHNR and CDR2 FQNEAQ (reference sequence). V lost 10 bases to trimming and J lost 3 bases, with 18 bases between them.

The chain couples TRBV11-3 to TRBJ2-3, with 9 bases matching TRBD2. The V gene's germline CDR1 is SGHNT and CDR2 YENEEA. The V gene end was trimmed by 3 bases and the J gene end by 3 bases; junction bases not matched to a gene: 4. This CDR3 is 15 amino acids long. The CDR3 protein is CASSFAGGNTDTQYF. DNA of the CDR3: TGTGCCAGCAGCTTTGCGGGGGGGAATACAGATACGCAGTATTTT.

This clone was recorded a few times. CDR3 amino acids: CASSYTSPQGRNTEAFF. The CDR3 DNA is TGTGCCAGCAGTTACACCTCCCCCCAGGGGCGGAACACTGAAGCTTTCTTT. The rearrangement uses TRBV6-2 or TRBV6-3 and TRBJ1-1; D might be TRBD1 (6 bases). Per the germline V gene, CDR1 is MNHEY and CDR2 is SVGEGT. This CDR3 region has 17 residues. With 2 bases removed from V and 1 base from J, the gap between germline ends came to 17 bases.

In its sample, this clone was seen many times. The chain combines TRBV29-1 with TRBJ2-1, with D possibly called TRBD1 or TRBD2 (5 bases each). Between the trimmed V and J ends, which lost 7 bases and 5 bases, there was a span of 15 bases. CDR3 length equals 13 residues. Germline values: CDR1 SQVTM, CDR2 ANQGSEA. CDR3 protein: CSASPGPDNEQFF. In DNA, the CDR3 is TGCAGCGCGTCCCCGGGACCCGACAATGAGCAGTTCTTC.

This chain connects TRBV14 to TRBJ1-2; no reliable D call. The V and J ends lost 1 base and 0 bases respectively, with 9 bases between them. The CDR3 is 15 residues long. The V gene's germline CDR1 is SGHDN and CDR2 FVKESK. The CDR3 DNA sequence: TGTGCCAGCAGCCAAGCGCGGGGTGCTAACTATGGCTACACCTTC. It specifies CASSQARGANYGYTF.

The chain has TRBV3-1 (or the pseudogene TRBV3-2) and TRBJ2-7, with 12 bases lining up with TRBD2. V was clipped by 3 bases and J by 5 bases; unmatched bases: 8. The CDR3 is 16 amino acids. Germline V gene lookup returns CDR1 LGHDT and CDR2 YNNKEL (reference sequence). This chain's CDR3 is CASSHSTSGSRDEQYF. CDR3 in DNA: TGTGCCAGCAGCCATTCGACTAGCGGGAGTCGCGACGAGCAGTACTTC.

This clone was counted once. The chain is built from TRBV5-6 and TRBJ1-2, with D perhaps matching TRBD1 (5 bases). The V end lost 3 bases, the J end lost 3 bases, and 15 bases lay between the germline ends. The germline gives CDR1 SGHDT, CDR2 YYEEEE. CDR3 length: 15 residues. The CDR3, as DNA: TGTGCCAGCAGCTCCCGACGGCGGGGGGACTATGGCTACACCTTC. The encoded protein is CASSSRRRGDYGYTF.

The CDR3 here is CAIEGVGSGEQYF. The CDR3 DNA sequence: TGTGCCATCGAGGGCGTGGGTTCCGGAGAGCAGTACTTC. This rearrangement joins TRBV10-3 to TRBJ2-7, with a tentative D call TRBD2 (5 bases). The V end was cut by 8 bases, the J end by 7 bases, with 18 bases between. Germline V gene lookup returns CDR1 ENHRY and CDR2 SYGVKD. The CDR3 extends over 13 amino acids.

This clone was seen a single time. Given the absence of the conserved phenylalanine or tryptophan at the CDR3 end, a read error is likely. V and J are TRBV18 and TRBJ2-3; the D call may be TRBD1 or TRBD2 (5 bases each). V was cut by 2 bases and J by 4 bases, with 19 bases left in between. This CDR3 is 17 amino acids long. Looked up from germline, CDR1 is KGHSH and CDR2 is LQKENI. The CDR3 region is CASSPFISRERADTQYL. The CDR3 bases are TGTGCCAGCTCACCATTCATCAGCAGGGAGAGGGCAGATACGCAGTATCTT.

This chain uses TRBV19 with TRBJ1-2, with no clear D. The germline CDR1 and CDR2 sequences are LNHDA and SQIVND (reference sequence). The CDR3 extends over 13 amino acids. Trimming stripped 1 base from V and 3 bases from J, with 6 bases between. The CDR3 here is CASSIGPDYGYTF. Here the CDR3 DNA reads TGTGCCAGTAGTATAGGGCCGGACTATGGCTACACCTTC.

CDR3 region: CATKMGRRDDEKLFF. The CDR3 DNA reads TGTGCCACTAAAATGGGGCGCCGAGATGATGAAAAACTGTTTTTT. V gene TRBV19 combines with J gene TRBJ1-4; weak D call: TRBD1 (5 bases). This CDR3 is 15 amino acids long. The ends were cut back, 10 bases at V and 6 bases at J, with 21 bases in the middle. In germline, CDR1 is LNHDA, CDR2 SQIVND (reference sequence). Full variable domain (rest looked up from reference TRBV19 and TRBJ1-4): DGGITQSPKYLFRKEGQNVTLSCEQNLNHDAMYWYRQDPGQGLRLIYYSQIVNDFQKGDIAEGYSVSREKKESFPLTVTSAQKNPTAFYLCATKMGRRDDEKLFFGSGTQLSVL.

The CDR3 is CSVSGQGNSGANVLTF. CDR3 in DNA: TGCAGCGTTTCCGGACAGGGAAACTCTGGGGCCAACGTCCTGACTTTC. This chain links TRBV29-1 with TRBJ2-6, with TRBD1 matching over 8 bases. Per germline, CDR1 SQVTM and CDR2 ANQGSEA. V trimming: 5 bases; J trimming: 0 bases; junction bases outside the gene matches: 6. The CDR3 loop spans 16 amino acids. The full variable domain, with the rest looked up from reference TRBV29-1 and TRBJ2-6, is SAVISQKPSRDICQRGTSLTIQCQVDSQVTMMFWYRQQPGQSLTLIATANQGSEATYESGFVIDKFPISRPNLTFSTLTVSNMSPEDSSIYLCSVSGQGNSGANVLTFGAGSRLTVL.

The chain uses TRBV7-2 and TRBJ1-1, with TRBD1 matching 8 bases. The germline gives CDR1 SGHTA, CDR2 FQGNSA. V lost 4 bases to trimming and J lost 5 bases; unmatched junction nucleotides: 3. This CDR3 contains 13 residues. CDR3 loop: CASSSGQGTEAFF. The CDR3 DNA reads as TGTGCCAGCAGCTCCGGACAGGGTACTGAAGCTTTCTTT. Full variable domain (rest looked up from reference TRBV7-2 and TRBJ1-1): GAGVSQSPSNKVTEKGKDVELRCDPISGHTALYWYRQSLGQGLEFLIYFQGNSAPDKSGLPSDRFSAERTGGSVSTLTIQRTQQEDSAVYLCASSSGQGTEAFFGQGTRLTVV.

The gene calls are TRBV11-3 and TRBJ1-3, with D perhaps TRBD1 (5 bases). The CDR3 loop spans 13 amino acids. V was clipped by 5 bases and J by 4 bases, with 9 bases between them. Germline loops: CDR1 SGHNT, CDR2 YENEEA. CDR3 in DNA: TGTGCCAGCAGCAGGGGTGCCGGAAACACCATATATTTT. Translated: CASSRGAGNTIYF.

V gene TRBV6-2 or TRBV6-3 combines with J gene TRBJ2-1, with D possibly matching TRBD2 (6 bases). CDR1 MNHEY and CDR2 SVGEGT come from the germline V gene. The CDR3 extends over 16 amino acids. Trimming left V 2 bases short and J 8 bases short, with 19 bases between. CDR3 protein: CASSYVAGSLFYEQFF. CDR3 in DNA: TGTGCCAGCAGTTACGTGGCGGGATCCCTGTTCTATGAGCAGTTCTTC.

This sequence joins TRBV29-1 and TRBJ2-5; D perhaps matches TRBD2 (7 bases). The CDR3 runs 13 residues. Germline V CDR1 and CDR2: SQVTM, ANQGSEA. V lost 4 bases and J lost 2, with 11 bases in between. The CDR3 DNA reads TGCAGCGTTGGGGAGGGGGTACAAGAGACCCAGTACTTC. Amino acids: CSVGEGVQETQYF. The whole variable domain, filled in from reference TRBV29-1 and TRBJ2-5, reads SAVISQKPSRDICQRGTSLTIQCQVDSQVTMMFWYRQQPGQSLTLIATANQGSEATYESGFVIDKFPISRPNLTFSTLTVSNMSPEDSSIYLCSVGEGVQETQYFGPGTRLLVL.

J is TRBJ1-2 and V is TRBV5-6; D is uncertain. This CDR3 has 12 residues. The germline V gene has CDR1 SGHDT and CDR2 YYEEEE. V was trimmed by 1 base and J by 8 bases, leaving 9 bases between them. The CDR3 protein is CASSLYPEGYTF. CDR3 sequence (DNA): TGTGCCAGCAGCTTGTACCCTGAAGGCTACACCTTC.

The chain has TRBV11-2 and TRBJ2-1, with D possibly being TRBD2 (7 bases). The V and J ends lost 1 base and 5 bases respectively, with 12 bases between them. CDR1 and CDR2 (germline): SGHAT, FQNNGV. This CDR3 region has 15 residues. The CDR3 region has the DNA TGTGCCAGCAGCTTAGGGGGGGGCCGGCACAATGAGCAGTTCTTC. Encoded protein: CASSLGGGRHNEQFF.

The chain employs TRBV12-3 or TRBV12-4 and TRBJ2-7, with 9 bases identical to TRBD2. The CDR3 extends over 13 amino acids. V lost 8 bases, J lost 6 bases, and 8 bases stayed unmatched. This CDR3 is CASVNGREGEQYF. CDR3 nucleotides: TGTGCCAGCGTCAATGGGCGGGAGGGCGAGCAGTACTTC.

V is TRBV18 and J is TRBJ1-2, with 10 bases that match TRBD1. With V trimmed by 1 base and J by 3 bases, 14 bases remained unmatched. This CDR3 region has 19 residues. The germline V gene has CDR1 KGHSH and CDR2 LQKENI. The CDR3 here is CASSPQARDRGPPYYGYTF. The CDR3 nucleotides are TGTGCCAGCTCACCACAAGCTCGAGACAGGGGGCCCCCGTACTATGGCTACACCTTC.

The CDR3 spells CASSEWQGAGNEQFF. The CDR3, as DNA: TGTGCCAGCAGTGAGTGGCAGGGAGCGGGCAATGAGCAGTTCTTC. V usage is TRBV2 and J usage is TRBJ2-1; D might be TRBD2 (6 bases). Trimming took off 3 bases at V and 6 bases at J, with 15 bases between the two ends. This CDR3 comprises 15 residues. Germline V gene lookup returns CDR1 SNHLY and CDR2 FYNNEI.

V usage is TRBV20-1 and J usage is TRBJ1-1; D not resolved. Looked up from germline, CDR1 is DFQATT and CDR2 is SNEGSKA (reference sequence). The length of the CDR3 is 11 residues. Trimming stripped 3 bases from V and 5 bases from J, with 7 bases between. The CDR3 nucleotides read TGCAGTGCTAGGGAGGGAACTGAAGCTTTCTTT. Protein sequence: CSAREGTEAFF.

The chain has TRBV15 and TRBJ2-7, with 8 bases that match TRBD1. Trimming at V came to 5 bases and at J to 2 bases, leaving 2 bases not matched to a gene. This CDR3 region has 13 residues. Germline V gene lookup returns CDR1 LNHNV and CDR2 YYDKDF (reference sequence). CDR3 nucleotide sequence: TGTGCCACCAGCTTGGACAGGGCCTACGAGCAGTACTTC. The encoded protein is CATSLDRAYEQYF.

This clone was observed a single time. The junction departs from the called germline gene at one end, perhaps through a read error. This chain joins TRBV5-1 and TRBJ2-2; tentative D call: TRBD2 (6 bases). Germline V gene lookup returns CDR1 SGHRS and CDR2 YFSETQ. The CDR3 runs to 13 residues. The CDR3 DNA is TGCGCCAGCAGGTTGGGAGGCCCCGGGGAGCTGTTTTTT. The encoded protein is CASRLGGPGELFF.

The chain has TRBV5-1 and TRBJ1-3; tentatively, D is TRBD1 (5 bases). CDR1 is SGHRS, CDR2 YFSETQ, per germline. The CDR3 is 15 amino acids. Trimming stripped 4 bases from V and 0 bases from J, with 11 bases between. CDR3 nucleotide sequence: TGCGCCAGCAGCCCGATGGGGGACTCTGGAAACACCATATATTTT. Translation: CASSPMGDSGNTIYF.

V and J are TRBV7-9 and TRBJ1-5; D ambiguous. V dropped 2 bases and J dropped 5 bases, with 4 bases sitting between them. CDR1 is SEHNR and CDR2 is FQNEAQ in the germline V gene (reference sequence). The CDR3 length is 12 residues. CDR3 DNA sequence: TGTGCCAGCAGCTTAAACGATCAGCCCCAGCATTTT. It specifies CASSLNDQPQHF.